Below are 4 T cell receptor beta chains sequenced from a single sample in a study of T cells in Graves' hyperthyroidism and ophthalmopathy (dated by TCRdb to between 2019 and 2020). Library preparation employed multiplex PCR. TCRdb names Illumina HiSeq 2000 as the instrument used. The TCR beta CDR3 regions were amplified from the RNA transcripts. A first-round RT-PCR of the TCR CDR3 used the HTBI primer set with the Qiagen OneStep RT-PCR kit. TCRdb took the public reads, trimmed them with fastp at Q25, ran MiXCR for clone calling and kept in-frame beta chains. Identical CDR3 protein sequences are pooled into one entry, listed with their most common genes and DNA. The sample table contains 750,000 to 900,000 distinct CDR3 sequences; only one count was recorded for approximately 40% of them. The top ten hold 8.9% of the sample. The specimen sequenced was blood. These receptors came from a man younger than 30 with Graves' hyperthyroidism.

CDR3 region: CASSLGGNSEAFF. The CDR3 DNA is TGTGCCAGCAGCTTGGGGGGTAACTCTGAAGCTTTCTTT. V and J are TRBV12-3 or TRBV12-4 and TRBJ1-1; possibly TRBD1 for D (5 bases). V lost 6 bases and J 6 bases, leaving 14 bases between the germline ends. This CDR3 is 13 amino acids long.

The chain recombines TRBV28 with TRBJ2-7; D unclear. Trimming removed 8 bases at V and 5 bases at J, with 13 bases between. Per germline, CDR1 MDHEN and CDR2 SYDVKM. The CDR3 covers 12 residues. The CDR3 DNA reads as TGTGCCAGCGGTGTAACTGGCGACGAGCAGTACTTC. Encoded protein: CASGVTGDEQYF.

V gene TRBV5-1 combines with J gene TRBJ2-2; TRBD1 agrees at 9 bases. Germline CDR1 and CDR2: SGHRS and YFSETQ. CDR3 size: 17 residues. J lost 7 bases, V lost 3 bases, and 13 bases had no gene match. The CDR3 DNA sequence: TGCGCCAGCAGCTGGAACGCACTACAGGGGGCGAGCGGGGAGCTGTTTTTT. Its protein is CASSWNALQGASGELFF.

This clonotype was seen many times. The rearrangement links TRBV20-1 to TRBJ2-5; weak D call: TRBD1 (5 bases). The V end lost 0 bases, the J end lost 2 bases, and 10 bases lay between the germline ends. Germline CDR1 is DFQATT and CDR2 is SNEGSKA (reference sequence). This CDR3 has 14 residues. CDR3 coding DNA: TGCAGTGCTAGAGATCTGAGGACACAAGAGACCCAGTACTTC. This translates into CSARDLRTQETQYF.